Listed here are 7 T cell receptor beta chains from one sample, sequenced in a study of CD8 T cells in Susac syndrome. An input of 0.5 to 1 ug of RNA was subjected to reverse transcription using random hexamers. TCRdb called the immunoSEQ multiplex PCR reads again in MiXCR, with one record for every CDR3 protein. The sample includes approximately 230,000 distinct CDR3 sequences, 85% to 95% of them seen just once. The sample consisted of CD4+ T cells from PBMCs. Receptors originate from a human donor with multiple sclerosis.

This clonotype was observed a handful of times. This chain uses TRBV29-1 with TRBJ2-5; D not certain. Trimming shortened V by 4 bases and J by 5 bases, and 5 bases separated the two germline ends. Germline V lookup: CDR1 SQVTM, CDR2 ANQGSEA. The CDR3 loop spans 10 amino acids. The CDR3 DNA reads as TGCAGCGTTGGAATGGAGACCCAGTACTTC. It translates to CSVGMETQYF. Full variable domain (outside the CDR3, taken from reference TRBV29-1 and TRBJ2-5): SAVISQKPSRDICQRGTSLTIQCQVDSQVTMMFWYRQQPGQSLTLIATANQGSEATYESGFVIDKFPISRPNLTFSTLTVSNMSPEDSSIYLCSVGMETQYFGPGTRLLVL.

V is TRBV20-1 and J is TRBJ2-1; possibly TRBD1 for D (6 bases). V was trimmed by 1 base and J by 3 bases, leaving 13 bases between them. CDR3 length: 15 residues. Germline V CDR1 and CDR2: DFQATT, SNEGSKA (reference sequence). The CDR3 spells CSARAGGLVYNEQFF. The DNA of the CDR3 is TGCAGTGCTAGAGCTGGGGGCCTGGTCTACAATGAGCAGTTCTTC.

This chain links TRBV20-1 with TRBJ1-5; D is unclear. The CDR3 has 13 amino acids. Trimming left V 3 bases short and J 13 bases short, with 19 bases between. CDR1 is DFQATT, CDR2 SNEGSKA, per germline (reference sequence). The CDR3 sequence: CSASLTPEEGQHF. CDR3 coding DNA: TGCAGTGCTAGTTTGACGCCGGAAGAGGGACAGCATTTT.

The chain joins TRBV29-1 to TRBJ1-1, with D unclear. Deletions cut 3 bases from V and 1 base from J, with 9 bases between. The CDR3 runs to 13 residues. Germline V gene lookup returns CDR1 SQVTM and CDR2 ANQGSEA. The chain's CDR3 is CSVDTARNTEAFF. The CDR3 DNA is TGCAGCGTTGACACAGCCCGGAACACTGAAGCTTTCTTT. The variable domain in full, with the rest retrieved from reference TRBV29-1 and TRBJ1-1, is SAVISQKPSRDICQRGTSLTIQCQVDSQVTMMFWYRQQPGQSLTLIATANQGSEATYESGFVIDKFPISRPNLTFSTLTVSNMSPEDSSIYLCSVDTARNTEAFFGQGTRLTVV.

The chain couples TRBV29-1 to TRBJ1-5, with TRBD1 matching over 9 bases. Germline values: CDR1 SQVTM, CDR2 ANQGSEA. After removal of 4 bases from V and 11 bases from J, the junction contained 9 bases not matched to a gene. This CDR3 comprises 13 residues. CDR3 DNA sequence: TGCAGCGTTGGGGACAGGGACCATCGAGCCCAGCATTTT. It specifies CSVGDRDHRAQHF. Complete variable domain (other parts from reference TRBV29-1 and TRBJ1-5): SAVISQKPSRDICQRGTSLTIQCQVDSQVTMMFWYRQQPGQSLTLIATANQGSEATYESGFVIDKFPISRPNLTFSTLTVSNMSPEDSSIYLCSVGDRDHRAQHFGDGTRLSIL.

For the CDR3, the DNA is TGTGCCATCACACAGGAGGTCGGGGGGGGTGATGCTTTCTTT. Amino acid sequence: CAITQEVGGGDAFF. The rearrangement uses TRBV21-1 and TRBJ1-1; the table's D call TRBD1 went unverified against the DNA. TRBV21-1 is shown as a pseudogene. The CDR3 loop spans 14 amino acids.

The chain joins TRBV12-3 or TRBV12-4 to TRBJ2-3, with D tentatively TRBD2 (6 bases). This CDR3 is 14 amino acids long. V was cut by 1 base and J by 4 bases, with 9 bases left in between. The CDR3: CASSLGGGADTQYF. The CDR3 DNA reads as TGTGCCAGCAGTTTAGGGGGAGGCGCAGATACGCAGTATTTT.